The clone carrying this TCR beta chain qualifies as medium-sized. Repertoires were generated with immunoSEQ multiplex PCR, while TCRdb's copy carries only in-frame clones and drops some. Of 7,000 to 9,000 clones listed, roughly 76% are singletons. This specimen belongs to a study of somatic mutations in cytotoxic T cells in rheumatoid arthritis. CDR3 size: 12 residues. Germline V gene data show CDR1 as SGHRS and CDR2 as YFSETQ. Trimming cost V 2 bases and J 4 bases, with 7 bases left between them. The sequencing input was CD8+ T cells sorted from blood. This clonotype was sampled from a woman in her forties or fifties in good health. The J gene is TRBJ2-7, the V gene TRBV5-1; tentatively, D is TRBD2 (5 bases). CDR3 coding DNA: TGCGCCAGCAGCTTCGGAGGATACGAGCAGTACTTC. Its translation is CASSFGGYEQYF.